The 28 T cell receptor beta chains listed next were all sequenced from one sample in a study of T cell repertoires in cytomegalovirus infection. TCRdb reprocessed the reads with MiXCR, giving one entry per CDR3 protein. The repertoire consists of more than 350,000 distinct CDR3 sequences, with under 40% occurring once and the leading ten covering approximately 14%. Sequencing was performed on PBMCs. The receptors derive from a human donor in good health (CMV status not recorded). Some clones in this sample may be carry-over from other donors' samples.

This clonotype was detected many times. This sequence joins TRBV7-2 and TRBJ2-2; D remains unclear. Germline CDR1 reads SGHTA; CDR2 reads FQGNSA. The CDR3 loop spans 16 amino acids. Trimming stripped 3 bases from V and 1 base from J, with 12 bases between. Here the CDR3 DNA reads TGTGCCAGCAGCTTGGATTCACCGATGAACACCGGGGAGCTGTTTTTT. It yields the protein CASSLDSPMNTGELFF.

The chain joins TRBV2 to TRBJ2-4; D tentatively reads TRBD1 or TRBD2 (5 bases each). CDR1 is SNHLY, CDR2 FYNNEI, per germline. The CDR3 has 10 residues. The germline V and J ends were trimmed by 4 bases and 16 bases, with 11 bases remaining between them. This chain's CDR3 is CASSGRDGYF. CDR3 DNA sequence: TGTGCCAGCAGTGGCAGGGACGGTTACTTC.

About this clonotype itself: A much larger clone lies a single base off, so this may be a read error. The J gene is TRBJ1-1, the V gene TRBV7-9; 8 bases line up with TRBD1. Germline V gene lookup returns CDR1 SEHNR and CDR2 FQNEAQ (reference sequence). V gave up 1 base and J gave up 12 bases; unmatched junction bases: 7. This CDR3 has 13 residues. The CDR3 loop reads CASSLGPGQESFF. Written as DNA, the CDR3 is TGTGCCAGCAGCTTAGGTCCGGGACAGGAATCTTTCTTT. Based on the CDR3 plus reference TRBV7-9 and TRBJ1-1, the full variable domain is DTGVSQNPRHKITKRGQNVTFRCDPISEHNRLYWYRQTLGQGPEFLTYFQNEAQLEKSRLLSDRFSAERPKGSFSTLEIQRTEQGDSAMYLCASSLGPGQESFFGQGTRLTVV.

In regard to this clonotype: This may be a read error, as it is one base from a much larger clone. Given the absence of the conserved phenylalanine or tryptophan at the CDR3 end, a read error is likely. This sequence joins TRBV7-2 and TRBJ2-7; D remains unclear. V was shortened by 5 bases and J by 1 base, with 3 bases between the two germline ends. Germline CDR1 reads SGHTA; CDR2 reads FQGNSA. CDR3 length equals 11 residues. This chain's CDR3 is CASSISYEQYC. As DNA, the CDR3 is TGTGCCAGCAGCATTTCCTACGAGCAGTACTGC.

On this clonotype: Here the CDR3 omits its conserved ending phenylalanine or tryptophan, so a read error is the likely source. The V call is TRBV12-3 or TRBV12-4, the J call TRBJ2-7, with D perhaps TRBD1 (5 bases). The CDR3 consists of 14 residues. V was clipped by 1 base and J by 6 bases, with 13 bases between them. CDR3 loop: CASSLEGAPREQYL. The CDR3 nucleotides are TGTGCCAGCAGTTTAGAAGGGGCGCCTCGCGAGCAGTACTTA.

The genes are TRBV7-2 and TRBJ2-2, with a tentative D call TRBD2 (6 bases). In germline, CDR1 is SGHTA, CDR2 FQGNSA. There are 12 residues in the CDR3. Trimming took 4 bases from V and 10 from J, leaving 10 bases between them. CDR3 bases: TGTGCCAGCAGCTCGACGGGGGTGGAGCTGTTTTTT. This codes for CASSSTGVELFF.

The genes are TRBV6-2 or TRBV6-3 and TRBJ2-7; possibly TRBD1 for D (5 bases). Trimming pared 1 base from V and 3 bases from J, leaving 10 bases between. This CDR3 region has 14 residues. In germline, CDR1 is MNHEY, CDR2 SVGEGT. The CDR3 loop reads CASSYWGDDYEQYF. The CDR3 coding sequence is TGTGCCAGCAGTTACTGGGGCGACGACTACGAGCAGTACTTC.

The chain is built from TRBV5-6 and TRBJ2-1; 14 nucleotides align to TRBD2. Germline-derived CDR1 and CDR2 are SGHDT and YYEEEE. The CDR3 spans 17 residues. The V segment lost 3 bases and the J segment 5 bases; nucleotides outside the gene matches: 7. The CDR3 spells CASSSGLAGGPHNEQFF. Written as DNA, the CDR3 is TGTGCCAGCAGCTCTGGACTAGCGGGGGGTCCCCACAATGAGCAGTTCTTC.

This sequence joins TRBV28 and TRBJ2-4; TRBD1 matches 8 bases. After removal of 9 bases from V and 2 bases from J, the junction contained 18 bases not matched to a gene. The CDR3 contains 18 residues. CDR1 MDHEN and CDR2 SYDVKM come from the germline V gene. The CDR3 sequence: CARSPRAQGAGSKNIQYF. As DNA, the CDR3 is TGTGCCAGAAGTCCTCGTGCGCAGGGGGCAGGGTCCAAAAACATTCAGTACTTC. Full variable domain (missing parts from reference TRBV28 and TRBJ2-4): DVKVTQSSRYLVKRTGEKVFLECVQDMDHENMFWYRQDPGLGLRLIYFSYDVKMKEKGDIPEGYSVSREKKERFSLILESASTNQTSMYLCARSPRAQGAGSKNIQYFGAGTRLSVL.

V gene TRBV11-2 combines with J gene TRBJ2-2; 10 bases are a match to TRBD2. The CDR3 has 17 amino acids. The V gene's germline CDR1 is SGHAT and CDR2 FQNNGV. Trimming cost V 5 bases and J 7 bases; bases outside gene matches: 13. The CDR3 protein is CASSRRGAGGPDGELFF. The CDR3 DNA sequence: TGTGCCAGCAGCCGGAGAGGAGCGGGGGGGCCCGACGGGGAGCTGTTTTTT.

This clonotype was found a few times. V is TRBV11-2 and J is TRBJ1-3; 10 bases are shared with TRBD1. Germline V gene lookup returns CDR1 SGHAT and CDR2 FQNNGV. This CDR3 region has 17 residues. The junction had 7 bases not matched to a gene; V was cut back by 5 bases and J by 0 bases. CDR3 nucleotides: TGTGCCAGCAGCCCGGGACAGGGGCTTTACTCTGGAAACACCATATATTTT. It translates to CASSPGQGLYSGNTIYF.

The sample holds a few counts of this clonotype. The CDR3 here is CSASSSSTDSTDTQYF. The DNA for the CDR3 is TGCAGTGCTAGCTCATCTTCGACGGATAGCACAGATACGCAGTATTTT. The chain carries TRBV20-1 and TRBJ2-3; D not resolved. Trimming cost V 3 bases and J 0 bases, with 16 bases left between them. The germline V gene has CDR1 DFQATT and CDR2 SNEGSKA (reference sequence). The CDR3 has 16 residues.

This clonotype was observed at least ten times. Here the CDR3 reads CASSERGKISNQPQHF. CDR3 sequence (DNA): TGTGCCAGTAGCGAGCGGGGTAAGATTAGCAATCAGCCCCAGCATTTT. The rearrangement uses TRBV7-2 and TRBJ1-5; D unclear. This CDR3 has 16 residues. V lost 9 bases, J lost 0 bases, and 18 bases lay in between. Germline V CDR1 and CDR2: SGHTA, FQGNSA.

The chain employs TRBV2 and TRBJ2-3; weak D call: TRBD1 (5 bases). The V gene lost 2 bases and the J gene lost 2 bases, with 17 bases spanning the gap. There are 17 residues in the CDR3. Germline CDR1 is SNHLY and CDR2 is FYNNEI. The CDR3 region has the DNA TGTGCCAGCAGTGAACGACTTGGACACCAGAACACAGATACGCAGTATTTT. Encoded protein: CASSERLGHQNTDTQYF.

This clonotype was seen more than once but under ten times. This chain uses TRBV29-1 with TRBJ2-7, with 8 bases that match TRBD2. The V gene's germline CDR1 is SQVTM and CDR2 ANQGSEA. The CDR3 is 14 amino acids. V was clipped by 6 bases and J by 5 bases; unmatched bases: 12. CDR3 nucleotide sequence: TGCAGCGTCATTCGGGGGGGGGCGTTCGACGAGCAGTACTTC. Residues: CSVIRGGAFDEQYF.

The V and J genes are TRBV14 and TRBJ2-3; D is unresolved. The CDR3 has 14 residues. The germline V and J ends were trimmed by 5 bases and 4 bases, with 13 bases remaining between them. Germline V CDR1 and CDR2: SGHDN, FVKESK. The CDR3 region is CASSFSSLADTQYF. The CDR3 region has the DNA TGTGCCAGCAGCTTTTCGTCGTTGGCAGATACGCAGTATTTT.

This clonotype was found many times. V is TRBV7-2 and J is TRBJ1-6; D gene unclear. The length of the CDR3 is 13 residues. V was clipped by 1 base and J by 5 bases, with 3 bases between them. From germline, CDR1 is SGHTA and CDR2 FQGNSA. CDR3 residues: CASSLVDNSPLHF. Written as DNA, the CDR3 is TGTGCCAGCAGCTTAGTCGATAATTCACCCCTCCACTTT.

Turning to this clonotype: A much larger clonotype is one base distant, so this may be a read error. The chain is built from TRBV12-3 or TRBV12-4 and TRBJ1-5, with D possibly matching TRBD1 (5 bases). CDR3 length: 15 amino acids. The CDR3 region has the DNA TGTGCCAGCAGTTTTCTGGGGGGGAGCAATCAGCACCAGCATTTT. It translates to CASSFLGGSNQHQHF.

This clonotype showed up many times. The gene calls are TRBV7-8 and TRBJ1-1; no clear D. Looked up from germline, CDR1 is SGHVS and CDR2 is FQNEAQ. This CDR3 comprises 15 residues. The V gene lost 3 bases and the J gene lost 1 base, with 12 bases spanning the gap. The CDR3 is CASSFVEVQNTEAFF. The CDR3 DNA reads TGTGCCAGCAGCTTCGTAGAGGTGCAGAACACTGAAGCTTTCTTT. The whole variable domain, remainder taken from reference TRBV7-8 and TRBJ1-1, is GAGVSQSPRYKVAKRGQDVALRCDPISGHVSLFWYQQALGQGPEFLTYFQNEAQLDKSGLPSDRFFAERPEGSVSTLKIQRTQQEDSAVYLCASSFVEVQNTEAFFGQGTRLTVV.

In this sample, this clonotype turned up many times. The chain combines TRBV6-5 with TRBJ1-1; D might be TRBD1 (5 bases). V was trimmed by 0 bases and J by 0 bases, leaving 8 bases between them. The length of the CDR3 is 15 residues. From germline, CDR1 is MNHEY and CDR2 SVGAGI. In DNA, the CDR3 is TGTGCCAGCAGTTACTCTCAGGGTATGAACACTGAAGCTTTCTTT. Encoded protein: CASSYSQGMNTEAFF.

V usage is TRBV5-1 and J usage is TRBJ2-5, with a weak D call TRBD2 (5 bases). Germline CDR1 reads SGHRS; CDR2 reads YFSETQ. Trimming shortened V by 5 bases and J by 1 base, and 18 bases separated the two germline ends. The CDR3 runs to 16 residues. CDR3 nucleotides: TGCGCCAGCAGTCCTCCACTCGGGGTCTCCCAAGAGACCCAGTACTTC. Translated: CASSPPLGVSQETQYF.

In this sample, this clonotype turned up many times. The chain joins TRBV7-9 to TRBJ2-7, with D maybe TRBD1 (6 bases). In germline, CDR1 is SEHNR, CDR2 FQNEAQ (reference sequence). This CDR3 is 14 amino acids long. The V end was cut by 4 bases, the J end by 3 bases, with 13 bases between. CDR3 DNA sequence: TGTGCCAGCAGCTGGGAGACAGGACTCTACGAGCAGTACTTC. This translates into CASSWETGLYEQYF.

The chain is built from TRBV6-2 or TRBV6-3 and TRBJ2-7, with D uncertain. This CDR3 has 15 residues. Per the germline V gene, CDR1 is MNHEY and CDR2 is SVGEGT. V was cut by 0 bases and J by 2 bases, with 11 bases left in between. CDR3 nucleotides: TGTGCCAGCAGTTACTCAGGGATTATAACCTACGAGCAGTACTTC. Protein: CASSYSGIITYEQYF.

The CDR3 DNA reads as TGTGCCAGCAGAACCGGGACAGGGGCCCCTGAAGCTTTCTTT. The encoded protein is CASRTGTGAPEAFF. The rearrangement joins TRBV6-5 to TRBJ1-1, with 10 positions matching TRBD1. The V and J ends lost 6 bases and 6 bases, in that order; junction bases with no gene match: 7. CDR3 length equals 14 residues. Germline CDR1 reads MNHEY; CDR2 reads SVGAGI.

The CDR3 coding sequence is TGTGCCACCAGCTACCTTGGGGTTGGCAATGAGCAGTTCTTC. Its protein is CATSYLGVGNEQFF. The chain recombines TRBV15 with TRBJ2-1; D gene ambiguous. From germline, CDR1 is LNHNV and CDR2 YYDKDF (reference sequence). This CDR3 region has 14 residues. Trimming left V 5 bases short and J 6 bases short, with 14 bases between.

A word on this clonotype: Likely a read error: the CDR3 ends without its conserved phenylalanine or tryptophan. This rearrangement joins TRBV19 to TRBJ1-1; no clear D. V was shortened by 3 bases and J by 6 bases, with 14 bases between the two germline ends. The length of the CDR3 is 14 residues. From germline, CDR1 is LNHDA and CDR2 SQIVND (reference sequence). The CDR3 spells CASSIQRANSEAFL. CDR3 bases: TGTGCCAGTAGTATCCAACGGGCAAACTCTGAAGCTTTCTTA.

The table lists this clonotype with many counts. The chain combines TRBV28 with TRBJ1-5; D gene uncertain. V lost 4 bases and J 11 bases, leaving 21 bases between the germline ends. The germline V gene encodes CDR1 MDHEN and CDR2 SYDVKM. The CDR3 consists of 15 residues. CDR3 sequence (DNA): TGTGCCAGCAGTTCCCCCGCGAAAGGCTCCCGGGCCCAGCATTTT. Protein product: CASSSPAKGSRAQHF.

The sample holds a few counts of this clonotype. The chain links TRBV14 to TRBJ2-6; possibly TRBD1 or TRBD2 for D (5 bases each). Germline V gene data show CDR1 as SGHDN and CDR2 as FVKESK. This CDR3 is built from 15 residues. The germline V and J ends were trimmed by 1 base and 4 bases, with 8 bases remaining between them. The CDR3 is CASSQGGTGANVLTF. In DNA, the CDR3 is TGTGCCAGCAGCCAAGGGGGGACCGGGGCCAACGTCCTGACTTTC.